This T cell receptor beta chain is drawn from a study of T cell responses to AZD1222 COVID-19 vaccine. General observations from the study: Donors in the cohort were predominantly white British and more often female, and clonal diversity was possibly underestimated. A reported finding is that nearly half of spike-specific TCRs target unmutated variant regions. Only a handful of AZD1222 recipients, five to seven in all, had baseline seropositivity. Spike was spanned by vaccine-associated CD4 TCRs, which were dominant at 160-218 and 743-854.

As to this clone: The antigen is undetermined.

V was clipped by 4 bases and J by 0 bases, with 6 bases between them. CDR1 is MDHEN and CDR2 is SYDVKM in the germline V gene. The CDR3 contains 13 residues. Clones were sequenced by immunoSEQ multiplex PCR, and TCRdb holds only the in-frame ones, with some missing. Seen here are 250,000 to 300,000 clones, 90% to 95% observed once, and the top ten hold roughly 0.51%. Sequencing was performed on peripheral blood, taken 28 days after the second AZD1222 dose. The TCR sequence derives from an adult who received the AZD1222 COVID-19 vaccine. The chain has TRBV28 and TRBJ1-1; no reliable D call. CDR3 nucleotide sequence: TGTGCCAGCAGTTCCCCCCTGAACACTGAAGCTTTCTTT. It specifies CASSSPLNTEAFF.